The 27 T cell receptor beta chains below all came from one sample that was sequenced in a study of blood T cell repertoires in COVID-19. The method was immunoSEQ multiplex PCR; TCRdb's version includes in-frame clones alone and lacks a portion of them. The sample lists approximately 85,000 clones, roughly four fifths occurring once. The specimen was peripheral blood. Receptors originate from a human donor in a cohort sampled during active COVID-19.

The chain couples TRBV9 to TRBJ2-5, with D perhaps TRBD2 (6 bases). V lost 0 bases, J lost 5 bases, and 14 bases lay in between. CDR3 length equals 15 residues. Germline V CDR1 and CDR2: SGDLS, YYNGEE. CDR3 DNA: TGTGCCAGCAGCGTAGCTCCGGAGGGGTGGGAGACCCAGTACTTC. Its protein product is CASSVAPEGWETQYF.

This chain links TRBV30 with TRBJ1-5; D perhaps matches TRBD1 (5 bases). Germline-derived CDR1 and CDR2 are GTSNPN and SVGIG (reference sequence). The CDR3 extends over 13 amino acids. Trimming took 2 bases from V and 7 from J, leaving 12 bases between them. The DNA of the CDR3 is TGTGCCTGGAGTCCCAGGAGGGACCAGCCCCAGCATTTT. This encodes CAWSPRRDQPQHF.

The CDR3 DNA sequence: TGTGCCAGCATACAGGCACCTCAGGCATGGGGGAGGAATGAGCAGTTCTTC. Translating it yields CASIQAPQAWGRNEQFF. The chain employs TRBV2 and TRBJ2-1; D is possibly TRBD2 (6 bases). This CDR3 has 17 amino acids. The V end lost 7 bases, the J end lost 7 bases, and 26 bases lay between the germline ends. Germline V gives CDR1 SNHLY, CDR2 FYNNEI. Together with reference TRBV2 and TRBJ2-1, the CDR3 gives the full variable domain: EPEVTQTPSHQVTQMGQEVILRCVPISNHLYFYWYRQILGQKVEFLVSFYNNEISEKSEIFDDQFSVERPDGSNFTLKIRSTKLEDSAMYFCASIQAPQAWGRNEQFFGPGTRLTVL.

In this sample, this clone turned up a few times. The chain recombines TRBV29-1 with TRBJ2-5; the D gene is possibly TRBD1 (5 bases). Trimming left V 0 bases short and J 5 bases short, with 16 bases between. CDR3 length: 15 amino acids. Germline values: CDR1 SQVTM, CDR2 ANQGSEA. The CDR3 sequence is CSVEEGRVISETQYF. In DNA, the CDR3 is TGCAGCGTTGAAGAGGGCAGGGTTATTTCGGAGACCCAGTACTTC.

The V gene is TRBV21-1, the J gene TRBJ1-5; TRBD1 was called by the table and not checked on the DNA. TRBV21-1 is classified as a pseudogene. This CDR3 is 17 amino acids long. The CDR3 spells CASTQHSGTASNQPQHF. In nucleotides, the CDR3 is TGTGCCAGCACCCAACATTCCGGGACAGCGAGCAATCAGCCCCAGCATTTT.

The chain has TRBV7-2 and TRBJ2-3; 7 bases are a match to TRBD1. This CDR3 contains 17 residues. CDR1 is SGHTA and CDR2 is FQGNSA in the germline V gene. Unmatched junction bases numbered 14, after V lost 6 bases and J lost 2 bases. For the CDR3, the DNA is TGTGCCAGCAGTCACCCACCGGGACAGAGAATCACAGATACGCAGTATTTT. Protein: CASSHPPGQRITDTQYF. Variable domain in full (rest from reference TRBV7-2 and TRBJ2-3): GAGVSQSPSNKVTEKGKDVELRCDPISGHTALYWYRQSLGQGLEFLIYFQGNSAPDKSGLPSDRFSAERTGGSVSTLTIQRTQQEDSAVYLCASSHPPGQRITDTQYFGPGTRLTVL.

This rearrangement joins TRBV11-1 to TRBJ2-1; D is possibly TRBD1 (6 bases). Germline assignment: CDR1 SGHAT and CDR2 FQDESV (reference sequence). V was trimmed by 5 bases and J by 6 bases, leaving 17 bases between them. The CDR3 spans 15 residues. The CDR3 is CASSPLLAGANEQFF. CDR3 sequence (DNA): TGTGCCAGCAGCCCCCTTTTGGCAGGGGCCAATGAGCAGTTCTTC. Full variable domain (missing parts from reference TRBV11-1 and TRBJ2-1): EAEVAQSPRYKITEKSQAVAFWCDPISGHATLYWYRQILGQGPELLVQFQDESVVDDSQLPKDRFSAERLKGVDSTLKIQPAELGDSAMYLCASSPLLAGANEQFFGPGTRLTVL.

The V and J genes are TRBV6-5 and TRBJ2-1; the match to TRBD2 covers 7 bases. The CDR3 length is 12 residues. The J segment lost 9 bases and the V segment lost 6 bases, leaving 5 bases of the junction unmatched. CDR1 and CDR2 (germline): MNHEY, SVGAGI. The CDR3 loop reads CASSLWGGEQFF. CDR3 coding DNA: TGTGCCAGCAGCCTCTGGGGGGGTGAGCAGTTCTTC.

This chain joins TRBV6-4 and TRBJ2-1; 9 bases map to TRBD2. Germline assignment: CDR1 MRHNA and CDR2 SNTAGT. V gave up 0 bases and J gave up 3 bases; unmatched junction bases: 0. CDR3 length: 15 residues. Here the CDR3 reads CASSDSTSGYNEQFF. Written as DNA, the CDR3 is TGTGCCAGCAGTGACTCGACTAGCGGCTACAATGAGCAGTTCTTC.

V gene TRBV5-1 combines with J gene TRBJ2-6; 8 bases line up with TRBD1. The CDR3 contains 18 residues. Germline trimming cut 0 bases from V and 2 bases from J; bases unmatched to any gene: 7. Germline CDR1 reads SGHRS; CDR2 reads YFSETQ. The CDR3 sequence is CASSLEARGLPGANVLTF. The CDR3 nucleotides read TGCGCCAGCAGCTTGGAGGCCAGGGGGCTACCTGGGGCCAACGTCCTGACTTTC.

The rearrangement joins TRBV7-9 to TRBJ1-1; D possibly corresponds to TRBD1 (6 bases). This CDR3 comprises 14 residues. The V and J ends lost 3 bases and 0 bases respectively, with 8 bases between them. The V gene's germline CDR1 is SEHNR and CDR2 FQNEAQ (reference sequence). CDR3 DNA: TGTGCCAGCAGCTTGGGGACATTGAACACTGAAGCTTTCTTT. Encoded protein: CASSLGTLNTEAFF.

The chain recombines TRBV11-2 with TRBJ1-1, with a tentative D call TRBD1 (5 bases). The length of the CDR3 is 14 residues. Germline V gives CDR1 SGHAT, CDR2 FQNNGV. Trimming took off 5 bases at V and 1 base at J, with 11 bases between the two ends. The CDR3 sequence is CASSATTANTEAFF. Here the CDR3 DNA reads TGTGCCAGCAGCGCAACGACAGCGAACACTGAAGCTTTCTTT. Complete variable domain (other parts from reference TRBV11-2 and TRBJ1-1): EAGVAQSPRYKIIEKRQSVAFWCNPISGHATLYWYQQILGQGPKLLIQFQNNGVVDDSQLPKDRFSAERLKGVDSTLKIQPAKLEDSAVYLCASSATTANTEAFFGQGTRLTVV.

This clone showed up many times. This rearrangement joins TRBV5-1 to TRBJ2-1, with 10 bases that match TRBD2. The CDR3 contains 18 residues. Germline values: CDR1 SGHRS, CDR2 YFSETQ. V gave up 3 bases and J gave up 0 bases; unmatched junction bases: 9. CDR3 DNA sequence: TGCGCCAGCAGCTCCCTAGCGGGGGCTACCAGCTCCTACAATGAGCAGTTCTTC. It specifies CASSSLAGATSSYNEQFF. The variable domain in full, completed from reference TRBV5-1 and TRBJ2-1, reads KAGVTQTPRYLIKTRGQQVTLSCSPISGHRSVSWYQQTPGQGLQFLFEYFSETQRNKGNFPGRFSGRQFSNSRSEMNVSTLELGDSALYLCASSSLAGATSSYNEQFFGPGTRLTVL.

V is TRBV6-6 and J is TRBJ1-1; 8 bases fit TRBD1. CDR3 length: 12 residues. Per germline, CDR1 MNHNY and CDR2 SVGAGI (reference sequence). Germline trimming cut 6 bases from V and 4 bases from J; bases unmatched to any gene: 1. The CDR3: CASSTGGTEAFF. DNA of the CDR3: TGTGCCAGCAGCACAGGGGGCACTGAAGCTTTCTTT.

The rearrangement uses TRBV5-1 and TRBJ2-2, with 7 bases aligning to TRBD1. Germline CDR1 and CDR2: SGHRS and YFSETQ. Trimming cost V 4 bases and J 7 bases; bases outside gene matches: 7. The CDR3 length is 14 residues. Written as DNA, the CDR3 is TGCGCCAGCAGCGTGGGACAGAATCACGGGGAGCTGTTTTTT. This codes for CASSVGQNHGELFF.

The J gene is TRBJ2-1, the V gene TRBV2; D uncertain. This CDR3 region has 11 residues. V dropped 5 bases and J dropped 7 bases, with 6 bases sitting between them. Germline CDR1 is SNHLY and CDR2 is FYNNEI. For the CDR3, the DNA is TGTGCCAGCAGTCCCCTAAATGAGCAGTTCTTC. Encoded protein: CASSPLNEQFF.

This clone was seen once. V usage is TRBV7-9 and J usage is TRBJ2-7, with D possibly TRBD1 on 6 matching bases. Germline V gene sequence: CDR1 SEHNR, CDR2 FQNEAQ (reference sequence). The CDR3 runs 18 residues. Trimming cost V 3 bases and J 2 bases, with 23 bases left between them. The CDR3 sequence is CASSLRTDSSLPTYEQYF. The CDR3 region has the DNA TGTGCCAGCAGCTTGCGGACAGACTCCTCACTGCCCACCTACGAGCAGTACTTC.

A few counts support this clone. The chain employs TRBV11-2 and TRBJ1-1; no reliable D call. CDR3 length: 14 amino acids. In germline, CDR1 is SGHAT, CDR2 FQNNGV. V gave up 0 bases and J gave up 8 bases, with 13 bases separating them. Here the CDR3 DNA reads TGTGCCAGCAGCTTAGATTACACGTCGAACGAAGCTTTCTTT. Amino acid sequence: CASSLDYTSNEAFF. The full variable domain, its missing parts supplied by reference TRBV11-2 and TRBJ1-1, is EAGVAQSPRYKIIEKRQSVAFWCNPISGHATLYWYQQILGQGPKLLIQFQNNGVVDDSQLPKDRFSAERLKGVDSTLKIQPAKLEDSAVYLCASSLDYTSNEAFFGQGTRLTVV.

V and J are TRBV19 and TRBJ1-5, with TRBD1 as a possible D gene (5 bases). V was shortened by 3 bases and J by 4 bases, with 13 bases between the two germline ends. Per the germline V gene, CDR1 is LNHDA and CDR2 is SQIVND (reference sequence). The length of the CDR3 is 15 residues. The DNA for the CDR3 is TGTGCCAGTAGTATCGGCAGGGCCACGAATCAGCCCCAGCATTTT. It encodes CASSIGRATNQPQHF.

The chain combines TRBV19 with TRBJ1-4; possibly TRBD1 for D (5 bases). The CDR3 is 16 residues long. Trimming shortened V by 7 bases and J by 0 bases, and 15 bases separated the two germline ends. Germline V gene data show CDR1 as LNHDA and CDR2 as SQIVND (reference sequence). CDR3 protein: CASTTSGGTTNEKLFF. Here the CDR3 DNA reads TGTGCCAGTACCACATCGGGGGGAACAACTAATGAAAAACTGTTTTTT.

The chain links TRBV24-1 to TRBJ1-3; D unclear. The V gene's germline CDR1 is KGHDR and CDR2 SFDVKD. Between the trimmed V and J ends, which lost 2 bases and 1 base, there was a span of 5 bases. The CDR3 extends over 14 amino acids. CDR3 DNA: TGTGCCACCAGTGATTCCCGGTCTGGAAACACCATATATTTT. Its protein is CATSDSRSGNTIYF.

CDR3 nucleotide sequence: TGTGCCAGCAGCCCGCGGGACTCCTCTAACTATGGCTACACCTTC. Its translation: CASSPRDSSNYGYTF. The V gene is TRBV3-1 (or the pseudogene TRBV3-2), the J gene TRBJ1-2; perhaps TRBD1 as D (5 bases). V lost 4 bases and J 0 bases, leaving 12 bases between the germline ends. The CDR3 contains 15 residues. Germline V gene data show CDR1 as LGHDT and CDR2 as YNNKEL (reference sequence).

The gene calls are TRBV19 and TRBJ1-2; possibly TRBD1 for D (5 bases). The germline gives CDR1 LNHDA, CDR2 SQIVND (reference sequence). V was pared by 6 bases and J by 8 bases, with 16 bases between. This CDR3 spans 13 amino acids. CDR3 loop: CASSPGTARGYTF. The CDR3 DNA reads as TGTGCCAGTAGCCCCGGGACTGCTCGGGGCTACACCTTC. The whole variable domain, filled in from reference TRBV19 and TRBJ1-2, reads DGGITQSPKYLFRKEGQNVTLSCEQNLNHDAMYWYRQDPGQGLRLIYYSQIVNDFQKGDIAEGYSVSREKKESFPLTVTSAQKNPTAFYLCASSPGTARGYTFGSGTRLTVV.

This clone was seen only a few times. This chain connects TRBV6-2 or TRBV6-3 to TRBJ1-2, with 7 nucleotides matching TRBD1. V gave up 5 bases and J gave up 8 bases; unmatched junction bases: 5. CDR1 and CDR2 from the germline V gene are MNHEY and SVGEGT. The CDR3 is 12 amino acids. CDR3 in DNA: TGTGCCAGCAGTGACAGGGTCTACGGCTACACCTTC. Its translation is CASSDRVYGYTF.

This clone came up once. The chain carries TRBV12-5 and TRBJ1-1; D not resolved. Trimming took off 4 bases at V and 7 bases at J, with 13 bases between the two ends. The CDR3 is 13 amino acids. In germline, CDR1 is LGHNT, CDR2 FRNRAP. The CDR3 spells CASGSPRSFEAFF. The CDR3 bases are TGTGCTAGTGGTTCCCCCAGGTCATTTGAAGCTTTCTTT.

The V call is TRBV28, the J call TRBJ1-1; TRBD1 aligns across 7 bases. The CDR3 is 13 residues long. V lost 5 bases to trimming and J lost 10 bases; unmatched junction nucleotides: 10. The germline gives CDR1 MDHEN, CDR2 SYDVKM. CDR3 protein: CASSGRGLGRAFF. In nucleotides, the CDR3 is TGTGCCAGCAGTGGAAGGGGGCTGGGGAGAGCTTTCTTT.

The chain links TRBV6-4 to TRBJ1-1; 7 positions agree with TRBD1. CDR1 is MRHNA, CDR2 SNTAGT, per germline. Losses at the gene ends were 3 bases for V and 3 bases for J; bases not matched to a gene: 1. This CDR3 comprises 13 residues. Here the CDR3 reads CASSETGYTEAFF. The CDR3 region has the DNA TGTGCCAGCAGTGAGACAGGGTACACTGAAGCTTTCTTT.